This T cell receptor beta chain was documented in a study of T cells expressing NK-cell markers. Study in general: Sorted CD3+CD56+NKG2C+, CD3+CD56+NKG2C- and CD3+CD56-NKG2C+ T cells provided the TCR beta repertoires. Within the sequenced cohort of eight donors, seven exhibited HCMV seropositivity and one was seronegative.

As to this clonotype: The antigen is undetermined.

CDR3 length: 15 residues. CDR1 is WSHSY and CDR2 is SAAADI in the germline V gene. Study-wide points: These same clonotypes (in several donors) also led the CD3+CD56-NKG2C+ fraction.

Reanalyzing the 5' RACE reads, TCRdb keeps one entry per CDR3 protein, without DNA. The repertoire table contains some 450,000 distinct CDR3 sequences. The genes are TRBV10-2 and TRBJ2-7; the D gene TCRdb calls, TRBD2, cannot be checked with no DNA. Sequenced material: blood T cells: a sorted CD56 or NKG2C T cell subset, CD4+ or CD8+ T cells, or bulk PBMC T cells (not recorded which). The origin of this receptor is a woman aged 18-70 years in good health. CDR3 amino acids: CASRAGLAASYEQYF.